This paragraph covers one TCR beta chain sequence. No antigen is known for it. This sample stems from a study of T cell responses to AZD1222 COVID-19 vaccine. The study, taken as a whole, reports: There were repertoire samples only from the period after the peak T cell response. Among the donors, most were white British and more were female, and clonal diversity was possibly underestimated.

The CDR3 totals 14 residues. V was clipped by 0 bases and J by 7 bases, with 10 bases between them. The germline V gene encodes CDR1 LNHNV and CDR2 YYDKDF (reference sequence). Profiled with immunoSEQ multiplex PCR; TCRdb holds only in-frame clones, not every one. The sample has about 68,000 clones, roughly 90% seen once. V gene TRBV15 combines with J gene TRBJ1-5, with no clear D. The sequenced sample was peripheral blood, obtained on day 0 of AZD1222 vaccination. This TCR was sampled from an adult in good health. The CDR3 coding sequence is TGTGCCACCAGCAGAGAAGCGGGTGGGCAGCCCCAGCATTTT. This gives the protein CATSREAGGQPQHF.